This T cell receptor (beta chain) came from a study of sequential checkpoint blockade in melanoma. Across the study: After both sequences, patients received maintenance nivolumab.

The data were produced by immunoSEQ multiplex PCR, yet TCRdb's version contains in-frame clones alone and is incomplete. Seen here are some 35,000 clones, over 75% observed once, and the top ten hold around 11%. The CDR3 extends over 14 amino acids. Germline V gives CDR1 SGHNT, CDR2 YYREEE (reference sequence). The V and J ends lost 4 bases and 6 bases respectively, with 14 bases between them. The treatment here: randomized to nivolumab then ipilimumab (arm A) or the reverse (arm B). None of the patients previously received DNA-damaging chemotherapy. Live CD3+CD8+ CD19− CD56− cells were sorted from PBMCs.

This rearrangement joins TRBV5-4 to TRBJ1-5, with D perhaps TRBD1 (6 bases). The TCR comes from a human donor with melanoma. Sequencing was performed on CD8+ T cells sorted from blood (inferred from file names), taken from a patient given nivolumab and ipilimumab in sequence. The DNA of the CDR3 is TGTGCCAGCAGCGCCGGGGCAGGGGTTCAGCCCCAGCATTTT. It specifies CASSAGAGVQPQHF.